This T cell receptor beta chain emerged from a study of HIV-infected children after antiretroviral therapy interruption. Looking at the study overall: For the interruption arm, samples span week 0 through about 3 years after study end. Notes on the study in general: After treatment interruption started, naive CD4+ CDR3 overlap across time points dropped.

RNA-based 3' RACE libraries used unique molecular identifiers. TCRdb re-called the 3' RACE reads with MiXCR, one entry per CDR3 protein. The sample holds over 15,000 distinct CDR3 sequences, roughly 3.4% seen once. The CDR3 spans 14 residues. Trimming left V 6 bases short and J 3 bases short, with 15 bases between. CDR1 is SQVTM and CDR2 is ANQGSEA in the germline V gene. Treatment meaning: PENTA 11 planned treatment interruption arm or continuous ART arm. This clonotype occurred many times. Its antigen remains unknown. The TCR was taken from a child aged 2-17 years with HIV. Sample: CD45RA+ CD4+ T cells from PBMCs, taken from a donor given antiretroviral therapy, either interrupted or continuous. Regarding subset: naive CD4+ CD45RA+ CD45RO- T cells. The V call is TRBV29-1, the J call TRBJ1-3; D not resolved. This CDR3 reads CSVTDDSGGNTIYF. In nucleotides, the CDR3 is TGCAGCGTGACGGATGACTCAGGTGGAAACACCATATATTTT.